This is a list of T cell receptor beta chains from one sample in a study of regulatory T cells in long-lasting Graves disease. TCRdb re-derived calls from the multiplex PCR reads in MiXCR, one entry per CDR3 protein. There are about 470,000 distinct CDR3 sequences in the sample; about 15% occur only once, and 16% lies in the top ten. The sample was also reused in another study, on T cells in Graves' hyperthyroidism and ophthalmopathy.

Here the sequenced sample was peripheral blood mononuclear cells (PBMCs), taken at new diagnosis, from a patient treated with antithyroid drugs. Receptor source: a woman aged 25 to 39 with Graves disease. Each CDR3 is given with its conserved first and last residue. A D gene is named only where the DNA matches it firmly. Not all rows give a size; the values are once, few, many and, for expanded clones, a class.

>TRBJ1-6|few|TRBV12-3/TRBV12-4|.
TGTGCCAGCAGCAAAGGGGGAAGTTCACCCCTCCACTTT
CASSKGGSSPLHF
>TRBJ2-7|few|TRBV20-1|.
TGCAGTGCTAGATATTATAGCAGGAACGAGCAGTACTTC
CSARYYSRNEQYF
>TRBJ2-7|few|TRBV27|.
TGTGCCAGCAGTTCTAGCGTGGGGCCCTACGAGCAGTACTTC
CASSSSVGPYEQYF
>TRBJ2-1|many|TRBV11-2|.
TGTGCCAGCAGCATACCCCAGGCAAGCTCCTACAATGAGCAGTTCTTC
CASSIPQASSYNEQFF
>TRBJ2-1|many|TRBV3-1|.
TGTGCCAGCAGCCAGATCGTTTTGGGGGATGAGCAGTTCTTC
CASSQIVLGDEQFF
>TRBJ2-1|.|TRBV6-2/TRBV6-3|TRBD2
TGTGCCAGCAGTGGGACTAGCGGGAGAGGTGAGCAGTTCTTC
CASSGTSGRGEQFF
>TRBJ2-7|many|TRBV6-1|TRBD1
TGTGCCAGCGGAGAGGGGGCTCGGAGGAGGTGGGGGTCCTACGAGCAGTACTTC
CASGEGARRRWGSYEQYF
>TRBJ2-5|.|TRBV7-9|.
TGTGCCAGCAGCTTAACGGGGTCAGGGAGGGGGCCCCAAGAGACCCAGTACTTC
CASSLTGSGRGPQETQYF
>TRBJ2-1|many|TRBV2|TRBD2
TGTGCCAGCAGTGAAAGGACTAGCGGGATCGATGAGCAGTTCTTC
CASSERTSGIDEQFF
>TRBJ2-3|many|TRBV2|TRBD2
TGTGCCAGCAGTGCCGGGGGGGTTAGCACAGATACGCAGTATTTT
CASSAGGVSTDTQYF
>TRBJ2-7|.|TRBV7-6|.
TGTGCCAGCAGCTTATACACTAGGCATACCTACGAGCAGTACTTC
CASSLYTRHTYEQYF
>TRBJ2-1|many|TRBV10-3|.
TGTGCCATCAGTGAAAGGGCGCTTGAGCAGTTCTTC
CAISERALEQFF
>TRBJ2-7|many|TRBV10-2|.
TGCGCCAGCAGCGGGACCTTGGTCTCCTACGAGCAGTACTTC
CASSGTLVSYEQYF
>TRBJ1-5|many|TRBV2|TRBD1
TGTGCCAGCAGCCGCCGGAGGGGGACAGGGGATAGCAATCAGCCCCAGCATTTT
CASSRRRGTGDSNQPQHF
>TRBJ1-2|many|TRBV7-9|.
TGTGCCAGCAGCTTCCCCCTCATTTCCGGGGGTGGCTACACCTTC
CASSFPLISGGGYTF
>TRBJ2-1|.|TRBV3-1|.
TGTGCCAGCAGCCCGTCCCGGGTTGGGGGGAGGTACAATGAGCAGTTCTTC
CASSPSRVGGRYNEQFF
>TRBJ2-7|few|TRBV15|.
TGTGCCACCAGCCTCCAGAATCACGAGCAGTACTTC
CATSLQNHEQYF